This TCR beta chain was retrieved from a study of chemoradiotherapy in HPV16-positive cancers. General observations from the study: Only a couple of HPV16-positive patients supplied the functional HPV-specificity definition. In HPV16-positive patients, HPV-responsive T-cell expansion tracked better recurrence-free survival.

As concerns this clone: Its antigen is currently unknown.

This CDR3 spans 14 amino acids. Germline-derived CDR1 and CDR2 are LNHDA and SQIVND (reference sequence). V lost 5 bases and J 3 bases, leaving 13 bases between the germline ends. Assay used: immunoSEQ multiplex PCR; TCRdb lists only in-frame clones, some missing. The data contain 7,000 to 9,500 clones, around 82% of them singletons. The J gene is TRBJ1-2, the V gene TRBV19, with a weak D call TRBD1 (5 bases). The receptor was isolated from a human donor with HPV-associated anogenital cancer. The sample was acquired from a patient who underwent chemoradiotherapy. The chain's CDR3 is CASSPGQGDYGYTF. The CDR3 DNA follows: TGTGCCAGTAGTCCCGGGCAAGGGGACTATGGCTACACCTTC.